Sequencing of this T cell receptor (beta chain) was carried out in a study of OX40 agonist ivuxolimab in advanced cancers. Produced via immunoSEQ multiplex PCR; TCRdb's table is partial and in-frame only. Found here are 60,000 or so clones, 87% of them singletons; the top ten hold roughly 5.2%. The germline V and J ends were trimmed by 0 bases and 2 bases, with 11 bases remaining between them. The CDR3 extends over 17 amino acids. Germline CDR1 reads LNHDA; CDR2 reads SQIVND (reference sequence). The chain combines TRBV19 with TRBJ2-6; D may be TRBD1 or TRBD2 (5 bases each). The starting material was CD4+ or CD8+ T cells sorted from blood, obtained in a trial of the OX40 agonist ivuxolimab. The receptor comes from an adult with an advanced solid tumor such as melanoma, head and neck, liver or kidney cancer. CDR3 in amino acids: CASSIDLGETGANVLTF. The CDR3 coding sequence is TGTGCCAGTAGTATAGACCTAGGGGAGACTGGGGCCAACGTCCTGACTTTC. The variable domain in full, completed from reference TRBV19 and TRBJ2-6, reads DGGITQSPKYLFRKEGQNVTLSCEQNLNHDAMYWYRQDPGQGLRLIYYSQIVNDFQKGDIAEGYSVSREKKESFPLTVTSAQKNPTAFYLCASSIDLGETGANVLTFGAGSRLTVL.